A selection of T cell receptor beta chains follows, all from one sample in a study of T cells in Graves' hyperthyroidism and ophthalmopathy. TCRdb re-called the multiplex PCR reads through MiXCR, storing one row per CDR3 protein. The table records 310,000 or so distinct CDR3 sequences, 15% to 20% of them present only once. The sequenced material came from blood. These receptors came from an older woman with Graves' ophthalmopathy. Both conserved end residues are trimmed from each CDR3. Fields, in order: J gene, CDR3 length, V gene, CDR3 protein.

j_gene: TRBJ2-1; len: 18; v_gene: TRBV6-2/TRBV6-3; CDR3aa: ASSYSTGGLALISYNEQF
j_gene: TRBJ1-2; len: 12; v_gene: TRBV3-1; CDR3aa: ASKGTGTGYGYT
j_gene: TRBJ2-2; len: 10; v_gene: TRBV27; CDR3aa: ASSFWAGELF
j_gene: TRBJ2-3; len: 11; v_gene: TRBV30; CDR3aa: AWTVAGADTQY
j_gene: TRBJ1-1; len: 12; v_gene: TRBV19; CDR3aa: ASSMDGLNTEAF
j_gene: TRBJ2-1; len: 11; v_gene: TRBV18; CDR3aa: ASSGGPEREQF
j_gene: TRBJ2-2; len: 15; v_gene: TRBV6-2/TRBV6-3; CDR3aa: ASIGLAGRMNTGELF
j_gene: TRBJ2-7; len: 18; v_gene: TRBV5-1; CDR3aa: ASRRSRASGGQGKPYEQY
j_gene: TRBJ2-7; len: 13; v_gene: TRBV7-2; CDR3aa: ASSLLAQSSYEQY
j_gene: TRBJ1-1; len: 10; v_gene: TRBV5-8; CDR3aa: ASSVDGREAF
j_gene: TRBJ2-7; len: 9; v_gene: TRBV6-1; CDR3aa: AIGYPYEQY
j_gene: TRBJ2-5; len: 11; v_gene: TRBV7-9; CDR3aa: ASSPWGPETQY
j_gene: TRBJ1-2; len: 12; v_gene: TRBV19; CDR3aa: ASIQDAGDYGYT
j_gene: TRBJ2-1; len: 16; v_gene: TRBV18; CDR3aa: ASSRTRGDNTFYNEQF
j_gene: TRBJ2-7; len: 14; v_gene: TRBV4-3; CDR3aa: ASSQDAGTGGYEQY
j_gene: TRBJ2-2; len: 16; v_gene: TRBV6-2/TRBV6-3; CDR3aa: ASSPPLAGGSNTGELF
j_gene: TRBJ2-7; len: 13; v_gene: TRBV6-1; CDR3aa: ASSEVGRASYEQY
j_gene: TRBJ1-2; len: 13; v_gene: TRBV27; CDR3aa: ASSFSEGSYDGYT
j_gene: TRBJ2-3; len: 11; v_gene: TRBV11-2; CDR3aa: ASSLRGGIKQY
j_gene: TRBJ1-1; len: 9; v_gene: TRBV20-1; CDR3aa: SARPGLEAF
j_gene: TRBJ1-1; len: 12; v_gene: TRBV6-2/TRBV6-3; CDR3aa: ASSYRTGSTEAF
j_gene: TRBJ2-3; len: 13; v_gene: TRBV13; CDR3aa: ASSLIQETTDTQY
j_gene: TRBJ1-5; len: 12; v_gene: TRBV6-1; CDR3aa: ASSESWGGRPQH
j_gene: TRBJ2-3; len: 13; v_gene: TRBV7-9; CDR3aa: ASSYHRESPDTQY
j_gene: TRBJ2-3; len: 14; v_gene: TRBV18; CDR3aa: ASSPPARGAKDTQY
j_gene: TRBJ2-7; len: 13; v_gene: TRBV20-1; CDR3aa: SAHPVTGSSYEQY
j_gene: TRBJ1-2; len: 11; v_gene: TRBV20-1; CDR3aa: SARGHSNYGYT
j_gene: TRBJ1-2; len: 11; v_gene: TRBV7-2; CDR3aa: ASSVQGAYGYT
j_gene: TRBJ1-4; len: 14; v_gene: TRBV6-5; CDR3aa: ASSYWTVATNEKLF
j_gene: TRBJ1-6; len: 12; v_gene: TRBV12-3/TRBV12-4; CDR3aa: ASSFAGPESPLH
j_gene: TRBJ2-1; len: 13; v_gene: TRBV27; CDR3aa: ASSSGMFRTNEQF
j_gene: TRBJ2-5; len: 11; v_gene: TRBV7-9; CDR3aa: ASSFQAGETQY
j_gene: TRBJ2-1; len: 13; v_gene: TRBV9; CDR3aa: ASSVVGTSTNEQF
j_gene: TRBJ1-1; len: 14; v_gene: TRBV18; CDR3aa: ASSPNPAGLDTEAF
j_gene: TRBJ2-2; len: 14; v_gene: TRBV5-1; CDR3aa: ASSYRTGLNTGELF
j_gene: TRBJ2-5; len: 12; v_gene: TRBV25-1; CDR3aa: ASSERQDLETQY
j_gene: TRBJ2-7; len: 13; v_gene: TRBV28; CDR3aa: ASSHLGTGGAWQY
j_gene: TRBJ1-3; len: 16; v_gene: TRBV4-3; CDR3aa: ASSQDAVWRGYGNTIY
j_gene: TRBJ2-3; len: 9; v_gene: TRBV20-1; CDR3aa: SAGSRDTQY
j_gene: TRBJ1-3; len: 10; v_gene: TRBV20-1; CDR3aa: SAFRGGNTIY
j_gene: TRBJ1-1; len: 14; v_gene: TRBV20-1; CDR3aa: SARDHRGEPNTEAF
j_gene: TRBJ1-1; len: 13; v_gene: TRBV12-3/TRBV12-4; CDR3aa: ASSPHRVGGAEAF
j_gene: TRBJ1-4; len: 13; v_gene: TRBV5-1; CDR3aa: ASSSSGTANEKLF
j_gene: TRBJ2-7; len: 12; v_gene: TRBV29-1; CDR3aa: SVSDRVDGYEQY
j_gene: TRBJ1-5; len: 12; v_gene: TRBV6-4; CDR3aa: ASSDSGGTQPQH
j_gene: TRBJ2-5; len: 11; v_gene: TRBV20-1; CDR3aa: SARAGRQEIQY